This T cell receptor beta chain was profiled in a study of cytomegalovirus exposure and HLA in healthy donors. Study results and limitations: A missense variant in DCLRE1C was later tied to TCR beta V- and J-gene trimming.

A word on this clone: Its antigen is unidentified.

The study ran its PCR with 60 Vbeta and 13 Jbeta primers. TCRdb's table, derived via immunoSEQ multiplex PCR, lists solely in-frame clones and lacks some. This table holds 150,000 to 200,000 clones, around 78% found once. Trimming took off 1 base at V and 0 bases at J, with 14 bases between the two ends. CDR1 and CDR2 (germline): SGHRS, YFSETQ. The CDR3 runs to 17 residues. The clonotype comes from a woman between 40 and 55 years old in good health and CMV-seronegative. Sequencing was carried out using PBMCs. V is TRBV5-1 and J is TRBJ1-3; tentatively, D is TRBD1 (5 bases). Here the CDR3 reads CASSLYAGENSGNTIYF. The DNA for the CDR3 is TGCGCCAGCAGCTTGTACGCGGGGGAGAACTCTGGAAACACCATATATTTT.